This TCR beta chain is drawn from a study of blood T cells in healthy people across ages. This clonotype was counted many times. The CDR3 spans 15 residues. Per the germline V gene, CDR1 is SGHTA and CDR2 is FQGNSA. V lost 4 bases to trimming and J lost 2 bases; unmatched junction nucleotides: 7. The authors ran a second PCR of 7 to 11 cycles using a sample-barcoded 5' primer and a J-beta primer mix. TCRdb fed the 5' RACE reads into MiXCR, producing one record per CDR3 protein. The sample has more than 800,000 distinct CDR3 sequences; 29% are singletons. In each sample, at least 7 million PBMCs were isolated.

The sequenced sample was blood. The clonotype originates from a woman of 80 years or more in good health. The chain employs TRBV7-2 and TRBJ2-7; 8 nucleotides agree with TRBD1. In DNA, the CDR3 is TGTGCCAGCAGCTGGACCCCGGGACAGGCCTACGAGCAGTACTTC. This translates into CASSWTPGQAYEQYF.